This TCR beta chain was recovered during a study of blood T cells in healthy people across ages. Points from the study as a whole: Calculation of diversity from one million T cells yielded estimates considered to be underestimates. The study could not conclusively compare naive and antigen-experienced cells, given its unsorted PBMCs.

With respect to this clonotype: Its antigen remains unknown.

V lost 1 base and J lost 1; bases outside the gene matches: 2. The germline V gene has CDR1 SGHRS and CDR2 YFSETQ. The CDR3 runs 17 residues. The authors ran a second PCR of 7 to 11 cycles using a sample-barcoded 5' primer and a J-beta primer mix. TCRdb passed the 5' RACE reads through MiXCR, listing each CDR3 protein once. The table records around 990,000 distinct CDR3 sequences, 35% to 40% of them present only once. The TCR sequence derives from a man aged 18 to 29 in good health. Specimen: blood. V is TRBV5-1 and J is TRBJ2-1, with 13 positions matching TRBD2. The CDR3: CASSLTSGGGSYNEQFF. For the CDR3, the DNA is TGCGCCAGCAGCTTGACTAGCGGGGGGGGGTCCTACAATGAGCAGTTCTTC.